This T cell receptor (beta chain) was identified during a study of post-analysis software for immune sequencing data. Every TCR beta cDNA library bore unique molecular identifiers. Each CDR3 protein is one row after TCRdb ran MiXCR on the PCR reads. The sample contains roughly 730,000 distinct CDR3 sequences, 30% of which appear only once. Material for sequencing was blood. This clonotype originated in a girl aged 5-17 years with multiple sclerosis.

In DNA, the CDR3 is TGTGCCAGCAGCCAAGTTGGTGGGAACAATGAGCAGTTCTTC. Amino acids: CASSQVGGNNEQFF. The V and J genes are TRBV4-2 and TRBJ2-1; D remains ambiguous. Germline V gives CDR1 LGHNA, CDR2 YNFKEQ. Trimming removed 1 base at V and 5 bases at J, with 9 bases between. The CDR3 runs to 14 residues.